There are a few counts of the clone carrying this T cell receptor beta chain. The data were taken from a study of blood T cell repertoires in COVID-19. Turning to the study itself: The United States, Italy and Spain were the sources of the acute and convalescent COVID-19 samples. PBMCs, B-cell-depleted T cells, or T cells were the source of the cDNA or gDNA that made up the material.

V was clipped by 5 bases and J by 0 bases, with 14 bases between them. Per germline, CDR1 SEHNR and CDR2 FQNEAQ (reference sequence). This CDR3 is built from 16 residues. Clones were sequenced by immunoSEQ multiplex PCR, and TCRdb holds only the in-frame ones, with some missing. The sample carries 200,000 to 250,000 clones, around 84% recorded once. Sequences were obtained from peripheral blood. The source is a human donor in a cohort sampled during active COVID-19. The chain has TRBV7-9 and TRBJ1-3; weak D call: TRBD1 (5 bases). The CDR3 protein is CASSPSGRASGNTIYF. The CDR3 nucleotides are TGTGCCAGCAGCCCCTCGGGCAGGGCCTCTGGAAACACCATATATTTT.